The TCR beta chain described here comes from a study of blood T cell repertoires in COVID-19. In the study overall: COVID-19 samples collected from the United States, Italy and Spain covered acute and convalescent phases. In each case, the material was cDNA or gDNA derived from T cells, B-cell-depleted T cells, or PBMCs.

This CDR3 region has 15 residues. Germline lookup yields CDR1 SEHNR and CDR2 FQNEAQ (reference sequence). V lost 1 base and J 4 bases, leaving 13 bases between the germline ends. Authors' processing steps: Estimation of nucleated cell counts relied on the amplification of reference gene primers. Sequenced by immunoSEQ multiplex PCR; TCRdb stores in-frame clones only, minus some. Clone size and the V and J calls come from that table; the DNA yielded D and trimming. Here the sample spans approximately 270,000 clones, around 85% being singletons. This sequence joins TRBV7-9 and TRBJ1-1; D gene ambiguous. The receptor was isolated from an elderly man with acute or convalescent COVID-19. The sample taken for sequencing was peripheral blood. For the CDR3, the DNA is TGTGCCAGCAGCTTAGAGCGGGGAAAGGGCACTGAAGCTTTCTTT. Residues: CASSLERGKGTEAFF.